This is a list of T cell receptor beta chains from one sample in a study of blood T cell repertoires in COVID-19. Libraries were prepared by immunoSEQ multiplex PCR; TCRdb keeps only in-frame clonotypes and omits some of them. The sample has around 200,000 clones, about 85% seen once. Sequenced input: peripheral blood. The receptors here all came from a woman older than 75 with acute or convalescent COVID-19. The CDR3 runs from the conserved cysteine through the conserved F or W. D genes are given only for firm matches.

D	V	length	J	CDR3	DNA
TRBD2	TRBV4-1	15	TRBJ2-3	CASSQEEAGGDTQYF	TGCGCCAGCAGCCAAGAAGAAGCGGGAGGAGATACGCAGTATTTT
TRBD1	TRBV12-3/TRBV12-4	13	TRBJ1-6	CASSLRGNSPLHF	TGTGCCAGCAGTCTCAGGGGGAATTCACCCCTCCACTTT
TRBD1	TRBV19	15	TRBJ2-1	CASSIVGQGMSEQFF	TGTGCCAGTAGTATAGTGGGACAGGGGATGTCTGAGCAGTTCTTC
-	TRBV7-7	17	TRBJ2-2	CASSLWRGLGNTGELFF	TGTGCCAGCAGCTTATGGAGGGGGCTAGGGAACACCGGGGAGCTGTTTTTT
TRBD1	TRBV15	13	TRBJ2-7	CATTRDRGDEQYF	TGTGCCACCACCAGGGACAGGGGGGACGAGCAGTACTTC
-	TRBV15	13	TRBJ1-5	CATSGAGNQPQHF	TGTGCCACCAGCGGGGCCGGCAATCAGCCCCAGCATTTT
TRBD2	TRBV7-3	16	TRBJ2-2	CASSLNSGRTTGELFF	TGTGCCAGCAGCTTAAATAGCGGGAGAACCACCGGGGAGCTGTTTTTT
TRBD2	TRBV5-1	16	TRBJ2-1	CASSLAAGDPYNEQFF	TGCGCCAGCAGCTTGGCGGCGGGGGACCCTTACAATGAGCAGTTCTTC
TRBD2	TRBV11-3	16	TRBJ2-1	CASSLDGGGTYNEQFF	TGTGCCAGCAGCTTAGATGGCGGGGGGACCTACAATGAGCAGTTCTTC
TRBD2	TRBV7-2	16	TRBJ2-1	CASSLATSGPYNEQFF	TGTGCCAGCAGCTTAGCGACTAGCGGCCCTTACAATGAGCAGTTCTTC
TRBD2	TRBV5-4	18	TRBJ2-2	CASRTGLAGGLATGELFF	TGTGCCAGCAGAACGGGACTAGCGGGGGGGCTCGCCACCGGGGAGCTGTTTTTT
-	TRBV28	12	TRBJ2-7	CASSGSSYEQYF	TGTGCCAGCAGTGGCAGCTCCTACGAGCAGTACTTC
-	TRBV2	15	TRBJ2-7	CASSEGTGGYYEQYF	TGTGCCAGCAGTGAAGGGACTGGGGGGTACTACGAGCAGTACTTC